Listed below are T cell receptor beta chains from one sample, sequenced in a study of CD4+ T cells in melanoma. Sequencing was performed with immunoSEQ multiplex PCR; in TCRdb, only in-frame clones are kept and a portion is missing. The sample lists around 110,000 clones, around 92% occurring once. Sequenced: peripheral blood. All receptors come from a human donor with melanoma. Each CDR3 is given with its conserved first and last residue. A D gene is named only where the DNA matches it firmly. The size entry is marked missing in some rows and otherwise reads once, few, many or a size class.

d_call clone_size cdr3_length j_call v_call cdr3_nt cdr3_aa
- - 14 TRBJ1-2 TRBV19 TGTGCCAGTAGTCTCATTACAGGGAACTATGGCTACACCTTC CASSLITGNYGYTF
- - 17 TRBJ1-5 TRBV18 TGTGCCAGCTCACCAATACAGGGTAATGGTTTCGATCAGCCCCAGCATTTT CASSPIQGNGFDQPQHF
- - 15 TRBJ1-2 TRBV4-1 TGCGCCAGCAGCCAAGATCGGGGACGAGTGGGGGGCTACACCTTC CASSQDRGRVGGYTF
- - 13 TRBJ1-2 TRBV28 TGTGCCAGCAGTTCGGACGTAAACTATGGCTACACCTTC CASSSDVNYGYTF
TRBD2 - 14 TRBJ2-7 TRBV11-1 TGTGCCAGCAGCCCTACTAGCGGGAGATACGAGCAGTACTTC CASSPTSGRYEQYF
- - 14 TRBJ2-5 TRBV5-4 TGTGCCAGCAGCTTGGCGCAGCTCCAAGAGACCCAGTACTTC CASSLAQLQETQYF
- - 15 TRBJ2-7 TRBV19 TGTGCCAGTAGTATAACGGGCCAGCCGATTTACGAGCAGTACTTC CASSITGQPIYEQYF
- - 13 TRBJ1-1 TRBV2 TGTGCCAGCAAGGAGGAGCCCCCTGTGGGGGCTTTCTTT CASKEEPPVGAFF
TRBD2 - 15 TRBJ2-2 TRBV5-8 TGTGCCAGCAGCTTCGCCCAGCGGGGGCACAGGGAGCTGTTTTTT CASSFAQRGHRELFF
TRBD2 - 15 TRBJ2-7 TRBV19 TGTGCCAGTAGTACCGAAGCGGGAGGTTCCTACGAGCAGTACTTC CASSTEAGGSYEQYF
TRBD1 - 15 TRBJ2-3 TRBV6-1 TGTGCCAGCAGCCGATCCGGGACAGACACAGATACGCAGTATTTT CASSRSGTDTDTQYF
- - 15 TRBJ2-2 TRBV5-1 TGCGCCAGCAGCTCTCAGGGGGGGAGCACCGGGGAGCTGTTTTTT CASSSQGGSTGELFF
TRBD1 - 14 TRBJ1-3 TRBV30 TGTGCCTGGAGTGCCGGACAGGCTGGAAACACCATATATTTT CAWSAGQAGNTIYF
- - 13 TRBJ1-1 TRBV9 TGTGCCAGCAGCCCCTCATCGAACACTGAAGCTTTCTTT CASSPSSNTEAFF
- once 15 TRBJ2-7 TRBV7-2 TGTGCCAGCAGTCCCTCCGGGACACGCAACTACGAGCAGTACTTC CASSPSGTRNYEQYF
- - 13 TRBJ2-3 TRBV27 TGTGCCAGCAGTCCTTTGGGCACAGATACGCAGTATTTT CASSPLGTDTQYF
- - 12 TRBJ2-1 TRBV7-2 TGTGCCAGCAGCTTTCGTTACAATGAGCAGTTCTTC CASSFRYNEQFF
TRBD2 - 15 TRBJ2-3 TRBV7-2 TGTGCCAGCAGACGAGGGTTTGCGGGGGCAGATACGCAGTATTTT CASRRGFAGADTQYF
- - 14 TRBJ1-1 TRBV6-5 TGTGCCAGCAGTTACCGGGGGCACGGCACTGAAGCTTTCTTT CASSYRGHGTEAFF
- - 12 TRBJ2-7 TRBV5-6 TGTGCCAGCACACTAGGGGCCTACGAGCAGTACTTC CASTLGAYEQYF
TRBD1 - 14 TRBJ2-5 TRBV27 TGTGCCAGCAGTTCCAGACAGGGCCAAGAGACCCAGTACTTC CASSSRQGQETQYF
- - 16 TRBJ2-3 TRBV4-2 TGTGCCAGCAGCCAAGATCGAGTAAGTAGCACAGATACGCAGTATTTT CASSQDRVSSTDTQYF
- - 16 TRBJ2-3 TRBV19 TGTGCCAGTAGTTCCGGGGCATCTACTAGCACAGATACGCAGTATTTT CASSSGASTSTDTQYF
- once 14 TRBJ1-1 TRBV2 TGTGCCAGCAGTGAGCAGGGATGGGGTACTGAAGCTTTCTTT CASSEQGWGTEAFF
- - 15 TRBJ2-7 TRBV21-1 TGTGCCAGCAGCCGGGGAGGGACTGACCTTATTGAGCAGTACTTC CASSRGGTDLIEQYF
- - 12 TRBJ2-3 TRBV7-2 TGTGCCAGCAGCTTACGGATGGATACGCAGTATTTT CASSLRMDTQYF
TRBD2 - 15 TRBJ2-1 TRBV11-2 TGTGCCAGCAGCCCGGGGACTAGCGGATACAATGAGCAGTTCTTC CASSPGTSGYNEQFF
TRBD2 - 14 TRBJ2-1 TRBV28 TGTGCCAGCAGCCGACTAGCGAGTTACAATGAGCAGTTCTTC CASSRLASYNEQFF
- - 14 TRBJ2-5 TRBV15 TGTGCCACCAGCACGAGACGGTTACAAGAGACCCAGTACTTC CATSTRRLQETQYF
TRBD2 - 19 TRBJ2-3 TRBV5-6 TGTGCCAGCAGCTTGGGGGTCGGGCGGGGGGGCAGAGGAACAGATACGCAGTATTTT CASSLGVGRGGRGTDTQYF
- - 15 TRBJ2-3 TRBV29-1 TGCAGCGTTGTTCTTCGACAGGATCTCACAGATACGCAGTATTTT CSVVLRQDLTDTQYF
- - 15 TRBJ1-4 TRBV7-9 TGTGCCAGCAGCCACCCGACAGTAAGGGCTGAAAAACTGTTTTTT CASSHPTVRAEKLFF
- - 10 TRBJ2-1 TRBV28 TGTGCCAGCAGGGGCAGTGAGCAGTTCTTC CASRGSEQFF
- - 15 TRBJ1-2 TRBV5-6 TGTGCCAGCAGCTTGGGGTGGGACGGGACCCTCGGCTACACCTTC CASSLGWDGTLGYTF
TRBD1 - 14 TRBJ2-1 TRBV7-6 TGTGCCAGCAGCTTGGGACAGGGGGACAATGAGCAGTTCTTC CASSLGQGDNEQFF
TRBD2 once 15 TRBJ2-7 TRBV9 TGTGCCAGCAGCGTGGGGGGGACTAGCGGCTACGAGCAGTACTTC CASSVGGTSGYEQYF
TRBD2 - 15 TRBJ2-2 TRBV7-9 TGTGCCAGCAGCTTAAGGGGAGGGGACACCGGGGAGCTGTTTTTT CASSLRGGDTGELFF
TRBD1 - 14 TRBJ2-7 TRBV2 TGTGCCAGCCTGCTGGGGCCAGGGGGTCGCGAGCAGTACTTC CASLLGPGGREQYF
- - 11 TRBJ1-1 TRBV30 TGTGCCTGGGTACCATACACTGAAGCTTTCTTT CAWVPYTEAFF
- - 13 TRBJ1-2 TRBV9 TGTGCCAGCAGCGATCAGGGAATTTATGGCTACACCTTC CASSDQGIYGYTF
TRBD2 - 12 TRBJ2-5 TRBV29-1 TGCAGCGTTGCACTAGCGGAAGAGACCCAGTACTTC CSVALAEETQYF
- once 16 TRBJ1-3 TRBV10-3 TGTGCCATCAGTGACCTGGACAGCCGAACTGGAAACACCATATATTTT CAISDLDSRTGNTIYF